This TCR beta chain was retrieved from a study of T-cell memory formation after mild COVID-19. The wider study: Each donor largely had its own TCR clusters.

TCRdb analysed the 5' RACE reads with MiXCR anew, one entry per CDR3 protein. This table holds about 340,000 distinct CDR3 sequences, under 15% found once. In its sample, this clonotype was seen a few times. The origin of this receptor is a man younger than 35 who had mild COVID-19 (a few samples of this study predate the infection). Cell type and time point are not known. Sequenced input: PBMCs or a T cell subset sorted from them (not recorded which).

This CDR3 is CASAKRGAGTEAFF. In nucleotides, the CDR3 is TGTGCCAGCGCAAAGCGGGGGGCGGGTACTGAAGCTTTCTTT. The chain combines TRBV7-6 with TRBJ1-1; D possibly corresponds to TRBD1 (6 bases). The CDR3 totals 14 residues. The germline CDR1 and CDR2 sequences are SGHVS and FNYEAQ. V was pared by 8 bases and J by 5 bases, with 18 bases between. The entire variable domain, with the rest obtained from reference TRBV7-6 and TRBJ1-1, is as follows: GAGVSQSPRYKVTKRGQDVALRCDPISGHVSLYWYRQALGQGPEFLTYFNYEAQQDKSGLPNDRFSAERPEGSISTLTIQRTEQRDSAMYRCASAKRGAGTEAFFGQGTRLTVV.